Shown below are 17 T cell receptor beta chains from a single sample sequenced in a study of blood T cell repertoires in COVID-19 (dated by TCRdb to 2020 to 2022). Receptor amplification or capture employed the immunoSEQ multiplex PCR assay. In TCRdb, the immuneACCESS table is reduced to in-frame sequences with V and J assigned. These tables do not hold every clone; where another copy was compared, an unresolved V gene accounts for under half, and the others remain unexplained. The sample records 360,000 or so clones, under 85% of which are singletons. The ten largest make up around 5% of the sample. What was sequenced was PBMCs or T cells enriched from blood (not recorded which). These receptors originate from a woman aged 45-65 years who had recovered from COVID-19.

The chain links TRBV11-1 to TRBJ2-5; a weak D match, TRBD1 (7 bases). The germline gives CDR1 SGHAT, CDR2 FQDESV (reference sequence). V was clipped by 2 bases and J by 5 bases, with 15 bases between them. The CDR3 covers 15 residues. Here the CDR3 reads CASSLITTGRETQYF. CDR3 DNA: TGTGCCAGCAGCTTAATCACGACAGGGAGGGAGACCCAGTACTTC. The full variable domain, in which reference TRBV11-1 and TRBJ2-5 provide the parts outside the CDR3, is EAEVAQSPRYKITEKSQAVAFWCDPISGHATLYWYRQILGQGPELLVQFQDESVVDDSQLPKDRFSAERLKGVDSTLKIQPAELGDSAMYLCASSLITTGRETQYFGPGTRLLVL.

CDR3 amino acids: CASSPGFVGNTIYF. The CDR3 region has the DNA TGTGCCAGCTCACCGGGCTTTGTTGGAAACACCATATATTTT. This chain joins TRBV18 and TRBJ1-3; no definite D call. CDR3 size: 14 residues. The V and J ends lost 3 bases and 3 bases respectively, with 9 bases between them. Per the germline V gene, CDR1 is KGHSH and CDR2 is LQKENI.

The CDR3 spells CASSLDGSAEQFF. CDR3 nucleotides: TGCGCCAGCAGCTTGGACGGCAGCGCGGAGCAGTTCTTC. The V gene is TRBV5-1, the J gene TRBJ2-1; D call uncertain. The length of the CDR3 is 13 residues. With 0 bases removed from V and 10 bases from J, the gap between germline ends came to 11 bases. CDR1 and CDR2 (germline): SGHRS, YFSETQ.

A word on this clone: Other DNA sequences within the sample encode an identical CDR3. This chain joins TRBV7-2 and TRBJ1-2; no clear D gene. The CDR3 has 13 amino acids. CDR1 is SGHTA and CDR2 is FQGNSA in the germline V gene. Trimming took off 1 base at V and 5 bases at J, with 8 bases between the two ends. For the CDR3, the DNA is TGTGCCAGCAGCTTAGATTCCGTTTATGGCTACACCTTC. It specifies CASSLDSVYGYTF.

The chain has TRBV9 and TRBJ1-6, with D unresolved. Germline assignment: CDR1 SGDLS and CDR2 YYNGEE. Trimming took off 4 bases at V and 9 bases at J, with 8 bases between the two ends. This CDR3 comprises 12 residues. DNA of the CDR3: TGTGCCAGCAGCCGTGAGGCTTCACCCCTCCACTTT. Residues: CASSREASPLHF.

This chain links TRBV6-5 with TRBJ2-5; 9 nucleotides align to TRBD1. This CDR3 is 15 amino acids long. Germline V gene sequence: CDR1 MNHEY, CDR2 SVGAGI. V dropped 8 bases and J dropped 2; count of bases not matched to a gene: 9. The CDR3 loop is CASCLGQGEQETQYF. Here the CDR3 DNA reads TGTGCCAGCTGTTTGGGACAGGGTGAACAAGAGACCCAGTACTTC.

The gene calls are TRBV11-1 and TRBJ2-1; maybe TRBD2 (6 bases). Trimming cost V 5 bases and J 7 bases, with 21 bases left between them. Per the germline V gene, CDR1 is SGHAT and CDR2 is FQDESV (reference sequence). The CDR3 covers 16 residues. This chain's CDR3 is CASSPVVLARGNEQFF. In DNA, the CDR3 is TGTGCCAGCAGCCCAGTGGTTCTAGCGCGCGGGAATGAGCAGTTCTTC.

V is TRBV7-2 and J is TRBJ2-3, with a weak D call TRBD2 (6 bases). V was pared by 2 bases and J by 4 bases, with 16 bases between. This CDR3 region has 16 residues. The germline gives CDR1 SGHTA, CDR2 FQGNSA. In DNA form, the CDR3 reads TGTGCCAGCAGCTTATCTGCAGGGAGGAGTGCAGATACGCAGTATTTT. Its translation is CASSLSAGRSADTQYF.

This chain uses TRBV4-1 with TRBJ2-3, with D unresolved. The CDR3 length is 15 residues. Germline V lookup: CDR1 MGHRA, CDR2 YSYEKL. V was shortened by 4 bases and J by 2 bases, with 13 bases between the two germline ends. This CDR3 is CASSREVALTDTQYF. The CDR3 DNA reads TGCGCCAGCAGCCGAGAGGTAGCCCTCACAGATACGCAGTATTTT.

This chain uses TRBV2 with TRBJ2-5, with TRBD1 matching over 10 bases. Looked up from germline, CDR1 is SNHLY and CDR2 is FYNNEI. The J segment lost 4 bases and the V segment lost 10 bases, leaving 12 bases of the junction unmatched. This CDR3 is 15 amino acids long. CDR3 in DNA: TGTGCCACCCAACAGGACAGGGGGGAGGGAGAGACCCAGTACTTC. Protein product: CATQQDRGEGETQYF.

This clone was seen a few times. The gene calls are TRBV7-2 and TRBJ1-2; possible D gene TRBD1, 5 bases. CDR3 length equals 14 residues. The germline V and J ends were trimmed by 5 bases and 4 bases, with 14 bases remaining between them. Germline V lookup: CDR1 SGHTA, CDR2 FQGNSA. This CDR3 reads CASSLDRAIYGYTF. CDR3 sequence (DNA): TGTGCCAGCAGCCTAGACAGAGCTATCTATGGCTACACCTTC. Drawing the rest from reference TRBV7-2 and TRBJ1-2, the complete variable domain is GAGVSQSPSNKVTEKGKDVELRCDPISGHTALYWYRQSLGQGLEFLIYFQGNSAPDKSGLPSDRFSAERTGGSVSTLTIQRTQQEDSAVYLCASSLDRAIYGYTFGSGTRLTVV.

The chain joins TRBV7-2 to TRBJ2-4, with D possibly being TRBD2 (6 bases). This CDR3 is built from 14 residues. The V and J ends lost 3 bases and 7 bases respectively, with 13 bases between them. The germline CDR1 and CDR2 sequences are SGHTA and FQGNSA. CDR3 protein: CASSFSGGSNIQYF. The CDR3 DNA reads TGTGCCAGCAGCTTCTCCGGGGGTTCTAACATTCAGTACTTC.

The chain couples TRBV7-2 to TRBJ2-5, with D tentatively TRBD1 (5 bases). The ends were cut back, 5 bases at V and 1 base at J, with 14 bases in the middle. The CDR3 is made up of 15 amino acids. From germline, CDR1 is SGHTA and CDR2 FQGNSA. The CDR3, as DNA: TGTGCCAGCAGCCCACAGGCAGGGCGCCAAGAGACCCAGTACTTC. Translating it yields CASSPQAGRQETQYF. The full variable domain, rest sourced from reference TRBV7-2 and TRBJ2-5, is GAGVSQSPSNKVTEKGKDVELRCDPISGHTALYWYRQSLGQGLEFLIYFQGNSAPDKSGLPSDRFSAERTGGSVSTLTIQRTQQEDSAVYLCASSPQAGRQETQYFGPGTRLLVL.

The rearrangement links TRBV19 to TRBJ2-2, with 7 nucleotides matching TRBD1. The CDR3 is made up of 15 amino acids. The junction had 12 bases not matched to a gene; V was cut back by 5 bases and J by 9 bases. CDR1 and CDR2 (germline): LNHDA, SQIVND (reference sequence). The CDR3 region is CASSVTGSYLRELFF. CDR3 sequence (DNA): TGTGCCAGTAGTGTGACAGGGAGCTACCTACGGGAGCTGTTTTTT. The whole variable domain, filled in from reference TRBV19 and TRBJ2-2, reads DGGITQSPKYLFRKEGQNVTLSCEQNLNHDAMYWYRQDPGQGLRLIYYSQIVNDFQKGDIAEGYSVSREKKESFPLTVTSAQKNPTAFYLCASSVTGSYLRELFFGEGSRLTVL.

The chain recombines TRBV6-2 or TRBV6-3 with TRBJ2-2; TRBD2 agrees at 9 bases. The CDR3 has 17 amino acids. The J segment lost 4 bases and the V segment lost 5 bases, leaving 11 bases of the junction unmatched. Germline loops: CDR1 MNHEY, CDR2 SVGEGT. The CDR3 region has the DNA TGTGCCAGCAGTGACCGGACTAGCGCGTCCCGCACCGGGGAGCTGTTTTTT. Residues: CASSDRTSASRTGELFF.

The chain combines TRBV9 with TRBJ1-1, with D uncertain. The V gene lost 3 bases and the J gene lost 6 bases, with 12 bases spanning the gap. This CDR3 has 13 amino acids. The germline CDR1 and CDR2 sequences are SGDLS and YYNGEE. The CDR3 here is CASSATLAAEAFF. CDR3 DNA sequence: TGTGCCAGCAGCGCCACCTTAGCGGCTGAAGCTTTCTTT. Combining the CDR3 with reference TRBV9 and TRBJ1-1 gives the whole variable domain DSGVTQTPKHLITATGQRVTLRCSPRSGDLSVYWYQQSLDQGLQFLIQYYNGEERAKGNILERFSAQQFPDLHSELNLSSLELGDSALYFCASSATLAAEAFFGQGTRLTVV.

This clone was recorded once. This CDR3 is CASSQDPGGGANTGELFF. The CDR3 DNA reads TGCGCCAGCAGCCAAGATCCTGGCGGGGGGGCGAACACCGGGGAGCTGTTTTTT. The chain has TRBV4-3 and TRBJ2-2; 9 bases match TRBD2. This CDR3 has 18 residues. CDR1 is LGHNA, CDR2 YSLEER, per germline. Trimming at V came to 0 bases and at J to 0 bases, leaving 5 bases not matched to a gene.